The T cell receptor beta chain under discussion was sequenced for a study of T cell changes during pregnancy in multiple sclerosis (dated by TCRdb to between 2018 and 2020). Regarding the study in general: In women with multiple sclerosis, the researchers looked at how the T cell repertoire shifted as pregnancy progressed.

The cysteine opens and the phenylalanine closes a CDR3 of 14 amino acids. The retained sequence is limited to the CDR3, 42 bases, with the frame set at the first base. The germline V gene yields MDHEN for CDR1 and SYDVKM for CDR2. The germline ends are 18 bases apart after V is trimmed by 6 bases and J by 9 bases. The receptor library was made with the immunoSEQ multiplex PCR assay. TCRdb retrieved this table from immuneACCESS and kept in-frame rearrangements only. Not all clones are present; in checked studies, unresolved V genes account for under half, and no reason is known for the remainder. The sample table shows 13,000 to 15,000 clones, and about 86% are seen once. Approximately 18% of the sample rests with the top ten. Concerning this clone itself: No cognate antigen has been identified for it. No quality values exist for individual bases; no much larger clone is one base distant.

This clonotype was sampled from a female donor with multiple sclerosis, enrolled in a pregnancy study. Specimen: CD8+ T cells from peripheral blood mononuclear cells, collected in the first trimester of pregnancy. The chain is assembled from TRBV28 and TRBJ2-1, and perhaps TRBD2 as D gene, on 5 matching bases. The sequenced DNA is TGTGCCAGCAGCCCTTATAGGCGGACTGTTGAGCAGTTCTTC. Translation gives CASSPYRRTVEQFF.